The entry below gives a single TCR beta chain sequence along with its context. Its antigen is still unknown. The CDR3 consists of 16 residues. Germline lookup yields CDR1 KGHDR and CDR2 SFDVKD. V was pared by 2 bases and J by 4 bases, with 7 bases of the junction left unmatched. The sample comes from a study of T-cell reconstitution after alpha-beta-depleted transplantation in children. This sample's TCRbeta library carried unique molecular identifier barcodes. MiXCR, applied by TCRdb to the PCR reads, yields one record per CDR3 protein. In the table there are under 450,000 distinct CDR3 sequences, about 17% of which are singletons. Whole-study findings and limits: Reportedly, roughly two months post-transplant, alpha-beta T cells arose from several hundred expanded graft clones. At the one-year point after transplant, T-cell counts and TCRbeta diversity were found to come mostly from T cells that had been newly produced. Elevated TCRbeta diversity at day 60 was traced, in some patients, to surviving recipient T cells and thymic progenitors.

The sequence came from a boy under three years old who had a stem cell transplant for Wiskott-Aldrich syndrome, so the T cells may come from the graft donor. The material sequenced was PBMCs, mostly from graft donor cells, taken 360 days after TCRalphabeta/CD19-depleted stem cell transplant. The V call is TRBV24-1, the J call TRBJ2-3, with 8 positions matching TRBD1. This CDR3 is CATSDSRQGSPDTQYF. The CDR3 DNA sequence: TGTGCCACCAGTGATTCCAGACAGGGGAGCCCAGATACGCAGTATTTT.